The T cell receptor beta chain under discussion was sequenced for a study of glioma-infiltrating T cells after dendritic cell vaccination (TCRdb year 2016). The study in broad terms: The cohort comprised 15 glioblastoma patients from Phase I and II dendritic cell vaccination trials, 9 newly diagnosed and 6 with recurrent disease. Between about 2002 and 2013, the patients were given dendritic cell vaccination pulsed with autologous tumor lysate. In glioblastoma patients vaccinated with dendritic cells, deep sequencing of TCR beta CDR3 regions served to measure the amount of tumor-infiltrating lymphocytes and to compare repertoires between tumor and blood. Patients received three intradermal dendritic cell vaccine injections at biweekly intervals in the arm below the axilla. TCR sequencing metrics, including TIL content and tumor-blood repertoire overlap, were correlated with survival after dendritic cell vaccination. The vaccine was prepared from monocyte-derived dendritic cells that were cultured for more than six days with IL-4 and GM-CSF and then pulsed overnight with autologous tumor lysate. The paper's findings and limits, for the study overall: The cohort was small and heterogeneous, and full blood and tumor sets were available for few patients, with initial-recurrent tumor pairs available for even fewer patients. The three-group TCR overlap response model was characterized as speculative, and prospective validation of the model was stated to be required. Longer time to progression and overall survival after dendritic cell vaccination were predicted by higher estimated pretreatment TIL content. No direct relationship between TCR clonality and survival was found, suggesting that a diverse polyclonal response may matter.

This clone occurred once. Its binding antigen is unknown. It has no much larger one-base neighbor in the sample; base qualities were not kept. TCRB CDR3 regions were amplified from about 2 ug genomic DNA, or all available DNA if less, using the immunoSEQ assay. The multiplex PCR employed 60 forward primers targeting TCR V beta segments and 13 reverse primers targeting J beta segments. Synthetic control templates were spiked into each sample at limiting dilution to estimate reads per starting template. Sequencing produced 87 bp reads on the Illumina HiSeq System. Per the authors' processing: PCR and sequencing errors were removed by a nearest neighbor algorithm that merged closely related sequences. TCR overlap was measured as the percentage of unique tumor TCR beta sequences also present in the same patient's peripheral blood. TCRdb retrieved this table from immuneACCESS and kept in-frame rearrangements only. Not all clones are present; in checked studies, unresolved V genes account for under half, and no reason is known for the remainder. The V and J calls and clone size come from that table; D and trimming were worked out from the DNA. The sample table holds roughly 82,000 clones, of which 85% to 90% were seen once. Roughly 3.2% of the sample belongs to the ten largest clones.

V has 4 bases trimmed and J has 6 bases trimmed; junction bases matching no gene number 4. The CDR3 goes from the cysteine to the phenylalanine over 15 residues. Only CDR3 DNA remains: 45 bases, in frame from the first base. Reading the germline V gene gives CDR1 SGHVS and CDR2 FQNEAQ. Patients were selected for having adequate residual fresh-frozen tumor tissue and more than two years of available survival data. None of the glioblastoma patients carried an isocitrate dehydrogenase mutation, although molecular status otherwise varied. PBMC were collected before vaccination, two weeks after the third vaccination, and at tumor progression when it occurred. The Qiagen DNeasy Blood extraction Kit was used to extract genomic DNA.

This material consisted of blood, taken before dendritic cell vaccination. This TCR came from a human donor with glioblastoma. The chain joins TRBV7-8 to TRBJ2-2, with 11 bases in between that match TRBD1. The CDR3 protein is CASSWGQGVAGELFF. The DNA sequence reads TGTGCCAGCAGCTGGGGACAGGGGGTTGCCGGGGAGCTGTTTTTT.